This is a list of T cell receptor beta chains from one sample in a study of immune evolution from preneoplasia to lung adenocarcinoma. Generated by immunoSEQ multiplex PCR, the TCRdb table keeps only in-frame clones and is missing some. The sample lists 20,000 to 25,000 clones, roughly 80% occurring once. Sequenced material: FFPE invasive lung adenocarcinoma tissue. The receptors come from a person between 55 and 69 years old with lung adenocarcinoma. Both conserved end residues are part of each CDR3. The order of the fields is J gene, D gene, V gene, clone size, CDR3 protein, CDR3 DNA. The D gene is left open where the match is weak. Clone size is stated in some rows and not others, as once, few, many or a class when expanded.

j_gene: TRBJ1-1
d_gene: .
v_gene: TRBV5-1
abundance: .
CDR3aa: CASSLQGRNTEAFF
CDR3nt: TGCGCCAGCAGCTTGCAGGGCCGGAACACTGAAGCTTTCTTT

j_gene: TRBJ2-1
d_gene: TRBD2
v_gene: TRBV6-1
abundance: few
CDR3aa: CASSVGTSGNNEQFF
CDR3nt: TGTGCCAGCAGCGTAGGGACTAGCGGTAACAATGAGCAGTTCTTC

j_gene: TRBJ1-1
d_gene: .
v_gene: TRBV5-8
abundance: .
CDR3aa: CASSLGRVNTEAFF
CDR3nt: TGTGCCAGCAGCCTTGGACGGGTGAACACTGAAGCTTTCTTT

j_gene: TRBJ2-5
d_gene: .
v_gene: TRBV11-1
abundance: once
CDR3aa: CASSTGDIAETQYF
CDR3nt: TGTGCCAGCAGTACGGGGGACATCGCCGAGACCCAGTACTTC

j_gene: TRBJ1-3
d_gene: TRBD1
v_gene: TRBV28
abundance: once
CDR3aa: CASSLGLGQGAGNTIYF
CDR3nt: TGTGCCAGCAGTTTAGGGTTGGGACAGGGGGCCGGAAACACCATATATTTT

j_gene: TRBJ1-4
d_gene: .
v_gene: TRBV28
abundance: .
CDR3aa: CASRWYGGGNEKLFF
CDR3nt: TGTGCCAGCAGGTGGTATGGGGGTGGTAATGAAAAACTGTTTTTT

j_gene: TRBJ2-7
d_gene: .
v_gene: TRBV28
abundance: .
CDR3aa: CASSLFPGEGIYEQYF
CDR3nt: TGTGCCAGCAGTTTATTCCCAGGGGAAGGTATCTACGAGCAGTACTTC

j_gene: TRBJ2-1
d_gene: TRBD2
v_gene: TRBV30
abundance: large
CDR3aa: CAWTWGGNEQFF
CDR3nt: TGTGCCTGGACATGGGGGGGCAATGAGCAGTTCTTC

j_gene: TRBJ2-5
d_gene: .
v_gene: TRBV29-1
abundance: .
CDR3aa: CSVVGGIQETQYF
CDR3nt: TGCAGCGTTGTTGGGGGAATCCAAGAGACCCAGTACTTC

j_gene: TRBJ2-1
d_gene: .
v_gene: TRBV30
abundance: .
CDR3aa: CAGRDEARRPSYNEQFF
CDR3nt: TGTGCCGGAAGGGACGAGGCTAGGAGGCCTTCCTACAATGAGCAGTTCTTC

j_gene: TRBJ2-1
d_gene: TRBD2
v_gene: TRBV18
abundance: .
CDR3aa: CASSPLGGLKNEQFF
CDR3nt: TGTGCCAGCTCACCGTTGGGAGGGCTAAAGAATGAGCAGTTCTTC

j_gene: TRBJ2-7
d_gene: .
v_gene: TRBV7-2
abundance: .
CDR3aa: CASRRLGLEYEQYF
CDR3nt: TGTGCCAGCAGACGACTCGGGCTAGAATACGAGCAGTACTTC

j_gene: TRBJ2-1
d_gene: .
v_gene: TRBV11-2
abundance: few
CDR3aa: CASSLTDNEQFF
CDR3nt: TGTGCCAGCAGCTTAACGGACAATGAGCAGTTCTTC

j_gene: TRBJ2-7
d_gene: TRBD2
v_gene: TRBV15
abundance: .
CDR3aa: CATSRSGTSRYYEQYF
CDR3nt: TGTGCCACCAGCAGATCCGGGACTAGCCGATACTACGAGCAGTACTTC

j_gene: TRBJ1-1
d_gene: .
v_gene: TRBV7-3
abundance: .
CDR3aa: CASARGGNTEAFF
CDR3nt: TGTGCCAGCGCCCGGGGGGGTAACACTGAAGCTTTCTTT

j_gene: TRBJ1-1
d_gene: .
v_gene: TRBV12-5
abundance: .
CDR3aa: CASGLGWYTEAFF
CDR3nt: TGTGCTAGTGGTTTGGGGTGGTACACTGAAGCTTTCTTT

j_gene: TRBJ1-1
d_gene: .
v_gene: TRBV7-6
abundance: .
CDR3aa: CASSFGTEAFF
CDR3nt: TGTGCCAGCAGCTTTGGGACTGAAGCTTTCTTT

j_gene: TRBJ1-5
d_gene: .
v_gene: TRBV7-9
abundance: .
CDR3aa: CASSQGGMGQPQHF
CDR3nt: TGTGCCAGCAGCCAAGGTGGTATGGGTCAGCCCCAGCATTTT

j_gene: TRBJ2-5
d_gene: .
v_gene: TRBV5-4
abundance: .
CDR3aa: CASSSNGQETQYF
CDR3nt: TGTGCCAGCAGCTCGAACGGGCAAGAGACCCAGTACTTC

j_gene: TRBJ1-4
d_gene: TRBD1
v_gene: TRBV4-1
abundance: .
CDR3aa: CASSQGQGLEKLFF
CDR3nt: TGCGCCAGCAGCCAGGGACAGGGACTTGAAAAACTGTTTTTT

j_gene: TRBJ1-1
d_gene: TRBD1
v_gene: TRBV14
abundance: .
CDR3aa: CASSPRTGSTEAFF
CDR3nt: TGTGCCAGCAGCCCTAGGACAGGGTCCACTGAAGCTTTCTTT

j_gene: TRBJ2-1
d_gene: TRBD2
v_gene: TRBV5-8
abundance: .
CDR3aa: CASSLVSGRANEQFF
CDR3nt: TGTGCCAGCAGCTTGGTTAGCGGGAGAGCCAATGAGCAGTTCTTC

j_gene: TRBJ2-3
d_gene: .
v_gene: TRBV11-2
abundance: .
CDR3aa: CASSLFSRVADTQYF
CDR3nt: TGTGCCAGCAGCCTGTTTTCTAGGGTTGCAGATACGCAGTATTTT

j_gene: TRBJ1-2
d_gene: TRBD1
v_gene: TRBV7-2
abundance: .
CDR3aa: CASSLAGTANPYGYTF
CDR3nt: TGTGCCAGCAGCTTAGCCGGGACAGCGAATCCCTATGGCTACACCTTC